Following are 2 T cell receptor beta chains from one sample sequenced in a study of blood T cells in healthy people across ages. Combining a sample-barcoded 5' primer with a J-beta primer mix, a second PCR ran for 7 to 11 cycles. TCRdb re-analysed the 5' RACE reads in MiXCR, keeping a single row per CDR3 protein. The repertoire includes approximately 1.5 million distinct CDR3 sequences, 40% to 45% of them detected once, and about 4% sits in the top ten. Sequencing input: blood. These TCRs come from a woman in her late teens or twenties in good health.

The chain joins TRBV7-2 to TRBJ2-1; TRBD2 aligns across 14 bases. The CDR3 totals 16 residues. Looked up from germline, CDR1 is SGHTA and CDR2 is FQGNSA. The J segment lost 13 bases and the V segment lost 4 bases, leaving 12 bases of the junction unmatched. This CDR3 is CASSSNMGLAGETQFF. The DNA for the CDR3 is TGTGCCAGCAGCTCAAACATGGGACTAGCGGGGGAGACCCAGTTCTTC.

The chain recombines TRBV6-1 with TRBJ2-2; D is possibly TRBD2 (6 bases). The CDR3 is 17 residues long. Trimming removed 6 bases at V and 0 bases at J, with 17 bases between. From germline, CDR1 is MNHNS and CDR2 SASEGT. CDR3 nucleotide sequence: TGTGCCAGCAGGACCCGCCCGCGGGGCTCGAACACCGGGGAGCTGTTTTTT. Its translation: CASRTRPRGSNTGELFF.